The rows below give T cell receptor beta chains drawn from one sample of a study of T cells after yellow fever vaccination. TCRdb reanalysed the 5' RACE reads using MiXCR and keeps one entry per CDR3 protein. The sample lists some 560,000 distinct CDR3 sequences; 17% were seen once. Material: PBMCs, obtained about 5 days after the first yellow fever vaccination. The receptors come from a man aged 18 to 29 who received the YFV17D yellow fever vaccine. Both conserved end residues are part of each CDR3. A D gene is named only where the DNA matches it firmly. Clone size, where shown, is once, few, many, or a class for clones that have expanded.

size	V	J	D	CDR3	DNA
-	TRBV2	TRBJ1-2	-	CASRAQMSTGTSNYGYTF	TGTGCCAGCAGAGCCCAGATGTCGACAGGAACTTCTAACTATGGCTACACCTTC
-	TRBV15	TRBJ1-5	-	CATSRERVTGDDNQPQHF	TGTGCCACCAGCAGAGAGAGAGTGACGGGGGATGACAATCAGCCCCAGCATTTT
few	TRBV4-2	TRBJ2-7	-	CASSQEGGYEQYF	TGTGCCAGCAGCCAAGAGGGAGGCTACGAGCAGTACTTC
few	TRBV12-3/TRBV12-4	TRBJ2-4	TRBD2	CASSPPGLAGAFAKNIQYF	TGTGCCAGCAGTCCCCCGGGACTAGCGGGGGCTTTTGCCAAAAACATTCAGTACTTC
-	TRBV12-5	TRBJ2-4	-	CASGSSLQNRGVKNIQYF	TGTGCTAGTGGTTCCTCCCTACAGAATCGGGGAGTCAAAAACATTCAGTACTTC
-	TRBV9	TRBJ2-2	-	CASSGPGELFF	TGTGCCAGCAGTGGTCCCGGGGAGCTGTTTTTT
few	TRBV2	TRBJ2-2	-	CASSVSNTGELFF	TGTGCCAGCAGCGTCAGCAACACCGGGGAGCTGTTTTTT
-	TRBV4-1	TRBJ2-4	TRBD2	CASSHVLAGLAKNIQYF	TGCGCCAGCAGCCATGTTCTAGCGGGGCTAGCCAAAAACATTCAGTACTTC
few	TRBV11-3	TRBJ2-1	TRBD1	CASSNSPGQGGEQFF	TGTGCCAGCAGCAACTCACCGGGACAGGGAGGTGAGCAGTTCTTC
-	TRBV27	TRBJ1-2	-	CASLSVSGYGYTF	TGTGCCAGCCTCAGCGTTTCGGGCTATGGCTACACCTTC
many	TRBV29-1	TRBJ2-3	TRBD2	CSVEMGLAGDTDTQYF	TGCAGCGTTGAAATGGGACTAGCGGGGGACACAGATACGCAGTATTTT
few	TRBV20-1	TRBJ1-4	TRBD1	CSASRGMYEKLFF	TGCAGTGCTAGCAGGGGGATGTACGAAAAACTGTTTTTT
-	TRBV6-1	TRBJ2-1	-	CASSRWNSSYNEQFF	TGTGCCAGCAGCCGCTGGAATAGCTCCTACAATGAGCAGTTCTTC
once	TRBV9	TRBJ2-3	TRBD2	CASSVRRGGDTQYF	TGTGCCAGCAGCGTAAGGCGGGGGGGAGATACGCAGTATTTT
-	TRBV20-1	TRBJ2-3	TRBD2	CSAPRGAGITDTQYF	TGCAGTGCTCCCCGGGGAGCGGGGATAACAGATACGCAGTATTTT
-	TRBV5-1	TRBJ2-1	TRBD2	CASSPGLAGGYDREQFF	TGCGCCAGCAGCCCGGGACTAGCGGGGGGGTACGACCGTGAGCAGTTCTTC
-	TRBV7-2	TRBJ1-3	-	CASSPDSYSGNTIYF	TGTGCCAGCAGCCCGGACAGTTACTCTGGAAACACCATATATTTT
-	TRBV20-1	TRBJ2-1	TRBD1	CSARRDRAYNEQFF	TGCAGTGCACGCCGGGACAGGGCATACAATGAGCAGTTCTTC
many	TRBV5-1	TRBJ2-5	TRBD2	CASSLELAGWQETQYF	TGCGCCAGCAGCTTGGAGCTAGCGGGGTGGCAAGAGACCCAGTACTTC
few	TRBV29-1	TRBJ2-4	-	CSVEKRAAGYGKNIQYF	TGCAGCGTTGAAAAAAGAGCGGCCGGGTATGGCAAAAACATTCAGTACTTC
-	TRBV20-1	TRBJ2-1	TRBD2	CSASRGTSGGNEQFF	TGCAGTGCTAGTCGGGGGACTAGCGGGGGTAATGAGCAGTTCTTC
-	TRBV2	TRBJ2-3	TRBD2	CASNLAGGDIDTQYF	TGTGCCAGCAATCTAGCGGGGGGGGATATAGATACGCAGTATTTT
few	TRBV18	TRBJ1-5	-	CASSPHKGPTPTAYLQPQHF	TGTGCCAGCTCACCACACAAGGGACCGACCCCCACCGCTTATTTACAGCCCCAGCATTTT
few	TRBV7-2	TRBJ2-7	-	CASSFITEAYEQYF	TGTGCCAGCAGCTTCATCACGGAAGCCTACGAGCAGTACTTC
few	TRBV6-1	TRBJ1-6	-	CASTPLWANSPLHF	TGTGCCAGCACCCCCCTTTGGGCTAATTCACCCCTCCACTTT
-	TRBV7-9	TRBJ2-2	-	CASSKTENTGELFF	TGTGCCAGCAGCAAGACAGAGAACACCGGGGAGCTGTTTTTT
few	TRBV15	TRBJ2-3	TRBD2	CATSREGGGTDTQYF	TGTGCCACCAGCAGAGAGGGGGGGGGCACAGATACGCAGTATTTT
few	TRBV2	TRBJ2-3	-	CASLPAGGTDTQYF	TGTGCCAGCCTCCCGGCCGGGGGCACAGATACGCAGTATTTT
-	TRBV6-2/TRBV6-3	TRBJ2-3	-	CASSWDKSSTDTQYF	TGTGCCAGCAGTTGGGACAAGTCTAGCACAGATACGCAGTATTTT
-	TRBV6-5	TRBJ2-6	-	CASSSPTASGANVLTF	TGTGCCAGCAGTTCCCCAACAGCCTCTGGGGCCAACGTCCTGACTTTC
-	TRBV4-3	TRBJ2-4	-	CASSQGVLNIQYF	TGCGCCAGCAGCCAGGGGGTGTTAAACATTCAGTACTTC
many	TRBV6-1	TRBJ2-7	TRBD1	CASGVGQGALEQYF	TGTGCCAGTGGTGTCGGACAGGGGGCTCTCGAGCAGTACTTC
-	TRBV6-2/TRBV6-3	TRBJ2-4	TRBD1	CASSPSGGAFQYF	TGTGCCAGCAGCCCCTCAGGGGGCGCTTTTCAGTACTTC
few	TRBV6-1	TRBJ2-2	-	CASSLGVRELFF	TGTGCCAGCAGCCTCGGGGTCCGGGAGCTGTTTTTT
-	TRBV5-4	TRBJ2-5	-	CASSLAEGWETQYF	TGTGCCAGCAGCTTGGCCGAAGGGTGGGAGACCCAGTACTTC
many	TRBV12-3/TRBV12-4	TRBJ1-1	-	CASSEGRWNTEAFF	TGTGCCAGCAGTGAGGGACGGTGGAACACTGAAGCTTTCTTT
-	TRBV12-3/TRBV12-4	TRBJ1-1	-	CASTWAGGTEAFF	TGTGCCAGCACCTGGGCGGGGGGCACTGAAGCTTTCTTT
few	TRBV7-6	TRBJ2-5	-	CASSGGTGGSETQYF	TGTGCCAGCAGCGGGGGGACGGGTGGTTCAGAGACCCAGTACTTC
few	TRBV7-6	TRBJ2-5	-	CASSLEQTGTQYF	TGTGCCAGCAGCTTGGAGCAGACGGGGACCCAGTACTTC
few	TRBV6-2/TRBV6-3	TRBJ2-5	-	CATAPGEETQYF	TGTGCCACAGCACCCGGGGAGGAGACCCAGTACTTC
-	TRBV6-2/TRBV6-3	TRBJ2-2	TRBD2	CASTLRQAGAVAGELFF	TGTGCCAGCACCCTACGTCAAGCGGGGGCCGTTGCAGGGGAGCTGTTTTTT
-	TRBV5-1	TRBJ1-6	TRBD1	CASSFLPYGQGNSPLHF	TGCGCCAGCAGCTTCCTTCCTTATGGACAGGGCAATTCACCCCTCCACTTT
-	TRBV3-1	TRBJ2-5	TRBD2	CASSHASGGEETQYF	TGTGCCAGCAGCCATGCTAGCGGGGGGGAAGAGACCCAGTACTTC
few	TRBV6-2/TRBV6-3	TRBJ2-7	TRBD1	CASTLINRGQDEQYF	TGTGCCAGCACTCTGATCAACAGGGGGCAAGACGAGCAGTACTTC
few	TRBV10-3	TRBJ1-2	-	CAISPGGSYLGYTF	TGTGCCATCAGTCCTGGGGGCAGCTACCTTGGCTACACCTTC
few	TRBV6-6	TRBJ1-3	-	CASMGSGNTIYF	TGTGCCAGCATGGGATCTGGAAACACCATATATTTT
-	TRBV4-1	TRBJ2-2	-	CASSHRATGPTGELFF	TGCGCCAGCAGCCATAGGGCTACAGGACCCACCGGGGAGCTGTTTTTT
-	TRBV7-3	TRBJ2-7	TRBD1	CASSSSGGSGYEQYF	TGTGCCAGCAGCTCATCAGGGGGTTCTGGGTACGAGCAGTACTTC
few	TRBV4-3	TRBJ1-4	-	CASSQNRPNEKLFF	TGCGCCAGCAGCCAAAACAGACCGAATGAAAAACTGTTTTTT
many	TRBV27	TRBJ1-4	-	CASSLRWGTNEKLFF	TGTGCCAGCAGTTTAAGATGGGGGACTAATGAAAAACTGTTTTTT
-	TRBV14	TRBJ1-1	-	CASSAGNEAFF	TGTGCCAGCAGCGCGGGGAATGAAGCTTTCTTT
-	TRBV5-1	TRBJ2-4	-	CASSASRGGDIQYF	TGCGCCAGCAGCGCGTCCCGGGGAGGAGACATTCAGTACTTC
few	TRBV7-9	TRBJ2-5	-	CASSLTQRDQETQYF	TGTGCCAGCAGCTTGACCCAGAGGGATCAAGAGACCCAGTACTTC